The 20 T cell receptor beta chains listed next were all sequenced from one sample in a study of blood T cell repertoires in COVID-19. Clones were read by immunoSEQ multiplex PCR, and TCRdb kept only the in-frame ones, dropping some. The sample lists 300,000 to 350,000 clones; 87% were seen once. The sequencing sample was made of peripheral blood. These receptors were collected from a man in his thirties or forties with COVID-19, enrolled during active disease.

The genes are TRBV27 and TRBJ2-6, with 8 bases that match TRBD1. CDR3 size: 21 residues. Germline CDR1 MNHEY, CDR2 SMNVEV (reference sequence). Germline trimming cut 2 bases from V and 0 bases from J; bases unmatched to any gene: 15. The CDR3 DNA sequence: TGTGCCAGCAGTTTAGTCCTGCCAGGGGGCCTAGGACTCTCTGGGGCCAACGTCCTGACTTTC. Protein sequence: CASSLVLPGGLGLSGANVLTF. Complete variable domain (other parts from reference TRBV27 and TRBJ2-6): EAQVTQNPRYLITVTGKKLTVTCSQNMNHEYMSWYRQDPGLGLRQIYYSMNVEVTDKGDVPEGYKVSRKEKRNFPLILESPSPNQTSLYFCASSLVLPGGLGLSGANVLTFGAGSRLTVL.

The CDR3 nucleotides read TGTGCCACCAGCGGACCGAGGGGCACAGATACGCAGTATTTT. Translated, it gives CATSGPRGTDTQYF. This sequence joins TRBV24-1 and TRBJ2-3; the D gene is possibly TRBD2 (5 bases). The CDR3 sequence is 14 residues long. From germline, CDR1 is KGHDR and CDR2 SFDVKD. V lost 7 bases to trimming and J lost 1 base, with 11 bases between them.

The rearrangement uses TRBV18 and TRBJ2-1; 13 nucleotides line up with TRBD2. The CDR3 totals 17 residues. In germline, CDR1 is KGHSH, CDR2 LQKENI. Trimming at V came to 3 bases and at J to 4 bases, leaving 6 bases not matched to a gene. This chain's CDR3 is CASSPGLAGAMYNEQFF. The CDR3 DNA reads as TGTGCCAGCTCACCCGGACTAGCGGGGGCCATGTACAATGAGCAGTTCTTC.

The genes are TRBV7-9 and TRBJ1-1; 7 bases align to TRBD1. Germline CDR1 reads SEHNR; CDR2 reads FQNEAQ (reference sequence). Losses at the gene ends were 6 bases for V and 7 bases for J; bases not matched to a gene: 5. The CDR3 has 12 residues. CDR3 residues: CASSDTGVEAFF. The CDR3 DNA reads TGTGCCAGCAGTGATACAGGGGTTGAAGCTTTCTTT.

The CDR3 DNA follows: TGCAGTGCTAGTGACCTTACCGGGGAGCTGTTTTTT. It translates to CSASDLTGELFF. V usage is TRBV20-1 and J usage is TRBJ2-2, with no clear D. The germline gives CDR1 DFQATT, CDR2 SNEGSKA (reference sequence). CDR3 length equals 12 residues. Trimming removed 3 bases at V and 5 bases at J, with 7 bases between.

The chain is built from TRBV28 and TRBJ2-7; maybe TRBD1 (5 bases). The CDR3 loop spans 15 amino acids. The V and J ends lost 6 bases and 2 bases respectively, with 17 bases between them. The germline CDR1 and CDR2 sequences are MDHEN and SYDVKM. CDR3 in amino acids: CASSSPWQGTYEQYF. The CDR3 region has the DNA TGTGCCAGCAGCTCACCGTGGCAGGGAACCTACGAGCAGTACTTC.

This clone was detected a few times. The gene calls are TRBV5-6 and TRBJ1-5; D may be TRBD1 (5 bases). The CDR3 has 16 residues. V lost 0 bases to trimming and J lost 2 bases, with 12 bases between them. From germline, CDR1 is SGHDT and CDR2 YYEEEE. The DNA for the CDR3 is TGTGCCAGCAGCTTGGGTTTTACAGGCGGCAATCAGCCCCAGCATTTT. It yields the protein CASSLGFTGGNQPQHF.

This clone occurred once. The chain recombines TRBV9 with TRBJ2-7; the D is unclear. The CDR3 has 12 amino acids. The germline V and J ends were trimmed by 3 bases and 6 bases, with 10 bases remaining between them. Germline values: CDR1 SGDLS, CDR2 YYNGEE. The CDR3 region has the DNA TGTGCCAGCAGCGCTAGAGGTTTCGAGCAGTACTTC. This encodes CASSARGFEQYF.

The V call is TRBV6-2 or TRBV6-3, the J call TRBJ1-5; D is undetermined. CDR1 and CDR2 from the germline V gene are MNHEY and SVGEGT. Between the trimmed V and J ends, which lost 6 bases and 6 bases, there was a span of 15 bases. The length of the CDR3 is 14 residues. The CDR3 reads CASSPGNLRQPQHF. Written as DNA, the CDR3 is TGTGCCAGCAGCCCCGGGAACCTCCGTCAGCCCCAGCATTTT.

The chain has TRBV19 and TRBJ2-1; D is possibly TRBD1 (5 bases). V lost 5 bases and J lost 8, with 16 bases in between. The germline CDR1 and CDR2 sequences are LNHDA and SQIVND (reference sequence). The CDR3 consists of 14 residues. CDR3 in amino acids: CASSVPRVGDEQFF. CDR3 bases: TGTGCCAGTAGTGTCCCTCGTGTAGGGGATGAGCAGTTCTTC.

V usage is TRBV10-3 and J usage is TRBJ2-7, with 7 bases matching TRBD2. The CDR3 runs 14 residues. Germline CDR1 and CDR2: ENHRY and SYGVKD. V trimming: 10 bases; J trimming: 2 bases; junction bases outside the gene matches: 11. CDR3: CATGGGGGTYEQYF. CDR3 DNA: TGTGCCACGGGGGGAGGAGGCGGCACCTACGAGCAGTACTTC.

This clone occurred a few times. This chain links TRBV7-7 with TRBJ2-1; 9 positions agree with TRBD1. With 4 bases clipped from V and 2 bases from J, the junction kept 3 bases outside the gene matches. Germline lookup yields CDR1 SSHAT and CDR2 FNYEAQ (reference sequence). The CDR3 extends over 15 amino acids. CDR3 residues: CASSSGTGTYNEQFF. The CDR3 DNA reads TGTGCCAGCAGCTCGGGGACAGGGACCTACAATGAGCAGTTCTTC.

The V gene is TRBV18, the J gene TRBJ2-5; a possible D gene is TRBD2 (6 bases). The CDR3 consists of 14 residues. The V end was cut by 5 bases, the J end by 1 base, with 11 bases between. Germline V gene data show CDR1 as KGHSH and CDR2 as LQKENI. CDR3 nucleotide sequence: TGTGCCAGCTCATTCGGGGGACTCCAAGAGACCCAGTACTTC. Translated, it gives CASSFGGLQETQYF. Complete variable domain (other parts from reference TRBV18 and TRBJ2-5): NAGVMQNPRHLVRRRGQEARLRCSPMKGHSHVYWYRQLPEEGLKFMVYLQKENIIDESGMPKERFSAEFPKEGPSILRIQQVVRGDSAAYFCASSFGGLQETQYFGPGTRLLVL.

To note about this clone: The identical CDR3 is also encoded by other nucleotide sequences in the sample. The rearrangement uses TRBV28 and TRBJ2-1, with 7 bases identical to TRBD2. The CDR3 totals 15 residues. With V trimmed by 4 bases and J by 0 bases, 3 bases remained unmatched. Germline CDR1 is MDHEN and CDR2 is SYDVKM. The CDR3 DNA is TGTGCCAGCAGTTCGGGGGGAAGCTCCTACAATGAGCAGTTCTTC. The encoded protein is CASSSGGSSYNEQFF.

This clone was observed a few times. The chain has TRBV5-1 and TRBJ2-2; TRBD2 agrees at 7 bases. The length of the CDR3 is 15 residues. Germline CDR1 reads SGHRS; CDR2 reads YFSETQ. V dropped 3 bases and J dropped 1; count of bases not matched to a gene: 3. CDR3 residues: CASSSTSENTGELFF. In nucleotides, the CDR3 is TGCGCCAGCAGCTCCACTAGCGAGAACACCGGGGAGCTGTTTTTT. Variable domain in full (rest from reference TRBV5-1 and TRBJ2-2): KAGVTQTPRYLIKTRGQQVTLSCSPISGHRSVSWYQQTPGQGLQFLFEYFSETQRNKGNFPGRFSGRQFSNSRSEMNVSTLELGDSALYLCASSSTSENTGELFFGEGSRLTVL.

The chain recombines TRBV6-5 with TRBJ2-3; possibly TRBD1 for D (5 bases). CDR1 MNHEY and CDR2 SVGAGI come from the germline V gene. The length of the CDR3 is 15 residues. V lost 8 bases and J 3 bases, leaving 18 bases between the germline ends. The CDR3 region is CASQDPPRVTDTQYF. CDR3 nucleotides: TGTGCCAGCCAAGACCCCCCCAGGGTAACAGATACGCAGTATTTT.

The chain recombines TRBV2 with TRBJ1-5; 7 bases agree with TRBD1. The V segment lost 3 bases and the J segment 1 base; nucleotides outside the gene matches: 3. The germline V gene encodes CDR1 SNHLY and CDR2 FYNNEI. The CDR3 length is 15 residues. The CDR3, as DNA: TGTGCCAGCAGTGAGGTCAGGGGGAGCAATCAGCCCCAGCATTTT. It encodes CASSEVRGSNQPQHF.

The chain combines TRBV7-2 with TRBJ2-7, with unresolved D. CDR1 SGHTA and CDR2 FQGNSA come from the germline V gene. V was pared by 4 bases and J by 3 bases, with 4 bases between. The CDR3 length is 11 residues. The CDR3 reads CASSSVYEQYF. CDR3 bases: TGTGCCAGCAGCTCGGTCTACGAGCAGTACTTC.

The V gene is TRBV12-5, the J gene TRBJ1-4; a possible D gene is TRBD1 (5 bases). The CDR3 has 13 residues. The germline V gene encodes CDR1 LGHNT and CDR2 FRNRAP. V lost 6 bases, J lost 3 bases, and 8 bases lay in between. The CDR3 DNA is TGTGCTAGTGGCGACAGCCCTAATGAAAAACTGTTTTTT. This codes for CASGDSPNEKLFF.

The J gene is TRBJ2-3, the V gene TRBV7-9; D remains unclear. Looked up from germline, CDR1 is SEHNR and CDR2 is FQNEAQ (reference sequence). This CDR3 has 13 amino acids. The V end lost 3 bases, the J end lost 0 bases, and 4 bases lay between the germline ends. CDR3 region: CASSFQSTDTQYF. The CDR3, as DNA: TGTGCCAGCAGCTTCCAGAGCACAGATACGCAGTATTTT.